These 27 T cell receptor beta chains were all obtained from the same sample, sequenced in a study of blood T cells in healthy people across ages. A second PCR, run for roughly 6 to 11 cycles, used a sample-barcoded 5' primer plus a J-beta primer mix. TCRdb passed the 5' RACE reads through MiXCR, listing each CDR3 protein once. The sample has roughly 1,500,000 distinct CDR3 sequences, around 39% seen once. Material for sequencing was blood. These receptors were obtained from a young woman in good health.

V usage is TRBV29-1 and J usage is TRBJ1-1; 12 bases match TRBD1. The germline CDR1 and CDR2 sequences are SQVTM and ANQGSEA. V lost 8 bases, J lost 4 bases, and 11 bases stayed unmatched. The CDR3 length is 15 residues. The CDR3 sequence: CSFSGTGGGGTEAFF. The CDR3 region has the DNA TGCAGCTTCTCCGGGACAGGGGGCGGGGGCACTGAAGCTTTCTTT.

The chain uses TRBV15 and TRBJ2-1, with 12 bases that match TRBD1. Per germline, CDR1 LNHNV and CDR2 YYDKDF (reference sequence). This CDR3 is built from 15 residues. Trimming at V came to 8 bases and at J to 7 bases, leaving 9 bases not matched to a gene. As DNA, the CDR3 is TGTGCCACCGCCCTGGGACAGGGGGCTCAAAATGAGCAGTTCTTC. This codes for CATALGQGAQNEQFF.

This clonotype was counted between two and nine times. This chain connects TRBV7-8 to TRBJ2-1; a weak D match, TRBD2 (6 bases). V dropped 3 bases and J dropped 8 bases, with 11 bases sitting between them. CDR3 size: 13 residues. Germline loops: CDR1 SGHVS, CDR2 FQNEAQ. The CDR3 sequence: CASSFSGGDEQFF. The CDR3, as DNA: TGTGCCAGCAGCTTTAGCGGTGGAGATGAGCAGTTCTTC.

To note about this clonotype: A much bigger clone sits one base away, suggesting this may be a read error. The genes are TRBV7-9 and TRBJ2-3; D is unresolved. Germline CDR1 SEHNR, CDR2 FQNEAQ (reference sequence). This CDR3 spans 13 amino acids. Here the CDR3 reads CANSLTPTDTQYF. The CDR3 bases are TGTGCCAACAGCTTAACACCCACAGATACGCAGTATTTT.

This chain uses TRBV11-2 with TRBJ2-4; D might be TRBD1 or TRBD2, each matching 5 bases. V shed 5 bases and J shed 13 bases, with 18 bases lying between them. CDR1 is SGHAT, CDR2 FQNNGV, per germline. The CDR3 totals 13 residues. In DNA form, the CDR3 reads TGTGCCAGCAGCAACAGTAGGTTGGGGGAGCAGTACTTC. As protein: CASSNSRLGEQYF.

This chain connects TRBV6-5 to TRBJ2-7; D might be TRBD1 (5 bases). The germline V gene has CDR1 MNHEY and CDR2 SVGAGI. The CDR3 length is 13 residues. V lost 10 bases and J lost 5, with 18 bases in between. CDR3 sequence: CATRYGQGHEQYF. The CDR3 DNA follows: TGTGCCACCCGTTATGGGCAGGGTCACGAGCAGTACTTC.

J is TRBJ1-5 and V is TRBV30, with D tentatively TRBD1 (5 bases). CDR1 is GTSNPN, CDR2 SVGIG, per germline (reference sequence). The CDR3 loop spans 16 amino acids. V was clipped by 2 bases and J by 6 bases, with 20 bases between them. CDR3 nucleotides: TGTGCCTGGAGTTTTTCCGGGACCGTAGGCCCTCAGCCCCAGCATTTT. Translated: CAWSFSGTVGPQPQHF.

This chain uses TRBV9 with TRBJ2-1; TRBD1 matches at 7 bases. The J call is uncertain, as TRBJ2-7 better fits the DNA end. The CDR3 is 16 residues long. Per the germline V gene, CDR1 is SGDLS and CDR2 is YYNGEE. The CDR3: CASSVGTGGSYNEQYF. In DNA, the CDR3 is TGTGCCAGCAGCGTAGGGACAGGTGGCTCCTACAATGAGCAGTACTTC.

This clonotype was counted a single time. Given a much more abundant clone one base away, this may be a read error. This chain links TRBV6-2 or TRBV6-3 with TRBJ2-5; 8 bases align to TRBD2. The J call may be incorrect, as the DNA end agrees better with TRBJ2-7. Germline V lookup: CDR1 MNHEY, CDR2 SVGEGT. The CDR3 contains 13 residues. The DNA of the CDR3 is TGTGCCAGCACCACGGGACTAGCCTACGAGCAGTACTTC. Amino acid sequence: CASTTGLAYEQYF.

The genes are TRBV28 and TRBJ2-5, with a possible D match to TRBD2 (6 bases). Germline V gene data show CDR1 as MDHEN and CDR2 as SYDVKM. V was shortened by 4 bases and J by 1 base, with 10 bases between the two germline ends. The CDR3 spans 14 residues. The CDR3 loop reads CASSSRGSQETQYF. The CDR3 nucleotides are TGTGCCAGCAGTTCCCGGGGGAGCCAAGAGACCCAGTACTTC.

The chain carries TRBV19 and TRBJ2-1, with D unresolved. The CDR3 length is 14 residues. With 7 bases removed from V and 13 bases from J, the gap between germline ends came to 23 bases. Germline V lookup: CDR1 LNHDA, CDR2 SQIVND (reference sequence). The CDR3 coding sequence is TGTGCCAGTACCGCCGGGTTCGACCAAGAGACCCAGTTCTTC. Translation: CASTAGFDQETQFF. The variable domain in full, completed from reference TRBV19 and TRBJ2-1, reads DGGITQSPKYLFRKEGQNVTLSCEQNLNHDAMYWYRQDPGQGLRLIYYSQIVNDFQKGDIAEGYSVSREKKESFPLTVTSAQKNPTAFYLCASTAGFDQETQFFGPGTRLTVL.

The chain carries TRBV7-6 and TRBJ2-5; 10 nucleotides match TRBD2. The CDR3 runs to 17 residues. Per germline, CDR1 SGHVS and CDR2 FNYEAQ. V shed 5 bases, J shed 1 base, and the junction held 10 bases outside the gene matches. The CDR3 loop is CASSLDGTSATQETQYF. The CDR3 DNA reads TGTGCCAGCAGCCTGGACGGGACTAGCGCGACCCAAGAGACCCAGTACTTC.

CDR3 residues: CASSFSSETGSGGEQYF. As DNA, the CDR3 is TGTGCCAGCAGTTTCTCCTCCGAGACAGGGAGTGGTGGAGAGCAGTACTTC. This chain uses TRBV28 with TRBJ2-7; the match to TRBD1 covers 7 bases. Trimming took 3 bases from V and 7 from J; bases not matched to a gene: 18. In germline, CDR1 is MDHEN, CDR2 SYDVKM. The CDR3 contains 17 residues.

This clonotype was counted only a few times. V and J are TRBV27 and TRBJ2-2; 7 positions match TRBD1. The CDR3 extends over 14 amino acids. V lost 6 bases, J lost 1 base, and 2 bases stayed unmatched. Germline loops: CDR1 MNHEY, CDR2 SMNVEV (reference sequence). CDR3 sequence (DNA): TGTGCCAGCAGACGACAGGGGAACACCGGGGAGCTGTTTTTT. Its translation is CASRRQGNTGELFF.

This chain joins TRBV20-1 and TRBJ2-1; possibly TRBD2 for D (6 bases). V was trimmed by 0 bases and J by 6 bases, leaving 15 bases between them. This CDR3 is built from 15 residues. The germline V gene encodes CDR1 DFQATT and CDR2 SNEGSKA (reference sequence). The DNA for the CDR3 is TGCAGTGCTAGAGATCCTGGGGGGTGGGGCAATGAGCAGTTCTTC. It translates to CSARDPGGWGNEQFF.

The genes are TRBV7-9 and TRBJ2-7; D is possibly TRBD1 (5 bases). The CDR3 covers 16 residues. CDR1 is SEHNR and CDR2 is FQNEAQ in the germline V gene (reference sequence). Trimming removed 2 bases from V and 4 bases from J, with 18 bases in between. Here the CDR3 DNA reads TGTGCCAGCAGCTTAATAGGGGCTGATCTCAATTACGAGCAGTACTTC. Its translation: CASSLIGADLNYEQYF.

This clonotype was seen only a few times. This chain uses TRBV6-2 or TRBV6-3 with TRBJ2-7; TRBD1 matches at 8 bases. The CDR3 extends over 15 amino acids. Germline V gene lookup returns CDR1 MNHEY and CDR2 SVGEGT. V dropped 0 bases and J dropped 3; count of bases not matched to a gene: 4. CDR3 loop: CASSYSLGQGYEQYF. Here the CDR3 DNA reads TGTGCCAGCAGTTACTCGTTAGGACAGGGCTACGAGCAGTACTTC.

The gene calls are TRBV20-1 and TRBJ2-1; 15 nucleotides match TRBD2. Per the germline V gene, CDR1 is DFQATT and CDR2 is SNEGSKA (reference sequence). This CDR3 comprises 14 residues. V shed 7 bases and J 8 bases; nucleotides not matched to a gene: 6. The CDR3 bases are TGCAGTGTACCCAGGACTAGCGGGAGGGATGAGCAGTTCTTC. Translating gives CSVPRTSGRDEQFF.

Here the CDR3 reads CASSPGGGNYNEQFF. The CDR3 nucleotides read TGTGCCAGCAGCCCGGGAGGCGGGAACTACAATGAGCAGTTCTTC. This chain uses TRBV11-2 with TRBJ2-1, with TRBD2 identical over 7 bases. V dropped 5 bases and J dropped 3; count of bases not matched to a gene: 7. Looked up from germline, CDR1 is SGHAT and CDR2 is FQNNGV. The CDR3 sequence is 15 residues long.

This clonotype turned up a few times. This chain connects TRBV7-2 to TRBJ1-1; D is uncertain. V shed 3 bases and J shed 3 bases, with 8 bases lying between them. CDR1 is SGHTA, CDR2 FQGNSA, per germline. The CDR3 loop spans 13 amino acids. Here the CDR3 reads CASSFGEDTEAFF. DNA for the CDR3: TGTGCCAGCAGCTTCGGGGAGGACACTGAAGCTTTCTTT.

The CDR3 here is CASSRGQVSADTQYF. The DNA for the CDR3 is TGTGCCAGCAGTCGAGGACAGGTTAGCGCAGATACGCAGTATTTT. This chain uses TRBV12-3 or TRBV12-4 with TRBJ2-3; 7 nucleotides align to TRBD1. V lost 5 bases to trimming and J lost 4 bases; unmatched junction nucleotides: 9. The CDR3 extends over 15 amino acids.

The sample holds a few counts of this clonotype. This chain connects TRBV5-1 to TRBJ1-1, with no clear D. V gave up 0 bases and J gave up 4 bases, with 4 bases separating them. Germline lookup yields CDR1 SGHRS and CDR2 YFSETQ. The length of the CDR3 is 12 residues. CDR3 sequence: CASSLDSTEAFF. CDR3 nucleotide sequence: TGCGCCAGCAGCTTGGACAGCACTGAAGCTTTCTTT. Drawing the rest from reference TRBV5-1 and TRBJ1-1, the complete variable domain is KAGVTQTPRYLIKTRGQQVTLSCSPISGHRSVSWYQQTPGQGLQFLFEYFSETQRNKGNFPGRFSGRQFSNSRSEMNVSTLELGDSALYLCASSLDSTEAFFGQGTRLTVV.

The chain has TRBV11-2 and TRBJ2-3; a possible D gene is TRBD2 (6 bases). Germline V gene lookup returns CDR1 SGHAT and CDR2 FQNNGV. Trimming cost V 0 bases and J 6 bases, with 25 bases left between them. The CDR3 sequence is 19 residues long. CDR3 bases: TGTGCCAGCAGCTTAGACCCCGGACTGGGTAGCGGTCCCCGTGATACGCAGTATTTT. Translation gives CASSLDPGLGSGPRDTQYF.

This clonotype was observed a few times. V gene TRBV7-2 combines with J gene TRBJ2-1; 7 bases align to TRBD1. V dropped 3 bases and J dropped 15; count of bases not matched to a gene: 11. The CDR3 sequence is 13 residues long. Germline V CDR1 and CDR2: SGHTA, FQGNSA. The chain's CDR3 is CASSFSTGRVGFF. CDR3 DNA sequence: TGTGCCAGCAGCTTCTCGACAGGGCGGGTTGGGTTCTTC. Together with reference TRBV7-2 and TRBJ2-1, the CDR3 gives the full variable domain: GAGVSQSPSNKVTEKGKDVELRCDPISGHTALYWYRQSLGQGLEFLIYFQGNSAPDKSGLPSDRFSAERTGGSVSTLTIQRTQQEDSAVYLCASSFSTGRVGFFGPGTRLTVL.

The V gene is TRBV20-1, the J gene TRBJ2-3; perhaps TRBD1 as D (5 bases). Germline values: CDR1 DFQATT, CDR2 SNEGSKA (reference sequence). The germline V and J ends were trimmed by 3 bases and 2 bases, with 12 bases remaining between them. The CDR3 totals 14 residues. CDR3: CSASWGRDTDTQYF. In DNA form, the CDR3 reads TGCAGTGCTAGTTGGGGCCGAGACACAGATACGCAGTATTTT.

This clonotype was picked up many times. The chain couples TRBV6-4 to TRBJ2-1, with D perhaps TRBD2 (5 bases). This CDR3 region has 14 residues. Per germline, CDR1 MRHNA and CDR2 SNTAGT. Trimming stripped 0 bases from V and 9 bases from J, with 12 bases between. The CDR3 bases are TGTGCCAGCAGTGACTCAGGGAGCGTCCGTGAGCAGTTCTTC. Protein: CASSDSGSVREQFF.

The rearrangement uses TRBV7-9 and TRBJ2-4; D possibly corresponds to TRBD2 (5 bases). Germline V gives CDR1 SEHNR, CDR2 FQNEAQ (reference sequence). Trimming cost V 3 bases and J 0 bases, with 12 bases left between them. This CDR3 spans 16 amino acids. CDR3 residues: CASSFEGDVAKNIQYF. CDR3 nucleotides: TGTGCCAGCAGCTTTGAGGGAGACGTAGCCAAAAACATTCAGTACTTC.